This T cell receptor (beta chain) is drawn from a study of cytomegalovirus exposure and HLA in healthy donors. V lost 6 bases to trimming and J lost 0 bases, with 12 bases between them. The length of the CDR3 is 15 residues. CDR1 is LNHDA and CDR2 is SQIVND in the germline V gene (reference sequence). Comment on this clone: Its antigen is still unknown.

PCR amplification relied on 60 Vbeta primers (plus 13 Jbeta primers). Profiling relied on immunoSEQ multiplex PCR, and the TCRdb table lists in-frame clones only, not all of them. Among some 250,000 clones listed, 75% to 85% were seen once. Study-wide points: TCR beta V- and J-gene trimming was later associated with a missense DCLRE1C variant. TCR association rates varied by HLA locus in a later analysis, with DRB1 highest and HLA-C lowest. An analysis was carried out later, and it reportedly showed fewer N-insertions in an Asian-associated ancestry cluster than the approximately 610-donor mean.

Among the donors, all were healthy bone marrow donors. The chain has TRBV19 and TRBJ1-5; D perhaps matches TRBD1 (6 bases). The specimen was PBMCs. The receptor was isolated from an older woman in good health and CMV-seropositive. CDR3 DNA sequence: TGTGCCAGTAGGGACGGACAGTATAGCAATCAGCCCCAGCATTTT. Amino acid sequence: CASRDGQYSNQPQHF.